These 29 T cell receptor beta chains were sequenced from one sample in a study of long-term antiretroviral therapy in people with HIV. Sequencing used immunoSEQ v3.0 at survey level. Clones were read by immunoSEQ multiplex PCR, and TCRdb kept only the in-frame ones, dropping some. This sample has 10,000 to 12,000 clones, with roughly 80% found just once. This specimen consisted of unsorted PBMCs, obtained 1.2 years after starting antiretroviral therapy. These receptors all come from a man aged 40-50 years with HIV.

The genes are TRBV10-2 and TRBJ1-5; no clear D. Trimming left V 2 bases short and J 7 bases short, with 6 bases between. The CDR3 has 12 amino acids. The germline CDR1 and CDR2 sequences are WSHSY and SAAADI. CDR3 residues: CASSEGIQPQHF. In DNA, the CDR3 is TGCGCCAGCAGTGAGGGGATACAGCCCCAGCATTTT.

Only a few counts were recorded for this clone. The CDR3 is CASSLVGEGARGYTF. Here the CDR3 DNA reads TGTGCCAGCAGCTTAGTTGGAGAAGGGGCTAGGGGCTACACCTTC. The genes are TRBV13 and TRBJ1-2; the D gene is possibly TRBD1 (5 bases). The CDR3 has 15 amino acids. Germline values: CDR1 PRHDT, CDR2 FYEKMQ (reference sequence). Trimming shortened V by 1 base and J by 8 bases, and 17 bases separated the two germline ends.

The chain couples TRBV5-1 to TRBJ2-5; TRBD1 aligns across 7 bases. The CDR3 spans 15 residues. Per germline, CDR1 SGHRS and CDR2 YFSETQ. The trim removed 2 bases at V and 1 base at J, leaving 5 bases unmatched. The CDR3, as DNA: TGCGCCAGCAGCTTCAGGGGGTTCCCCCAAGAGACCCAGTACTTC. Protein: CASSFRGFPQETQYF.

The chain has TRBV7-3 and TRBJ2-1; 8 bases agree with TRBD2. The germline CDR1 and CDR2 sequences are SGHTA and FQGTGA. The V gene end was trimmed by 2 bases and the J gene end by 7 bases; junction bases not matched to a gene: 1. The CDR3 contains 13 residues. The CDR3 DNA sequence: TGTGCCAGCAGCTTACCGGGGGGGAATGAGCAGTTCTTC. Residues: CASSLPGGNEQFF.

J is TRBJ2-3 and V is TRBV28; D might be TRBD1 or TRBD2, each matching 6 bases. Trimming removed 3 bases at V and 8 bases at J, with 15 bases between. This CDR3 has 14 residues. Germline CDR1 MDHEN, CDR2 SYDVKM. This CDR3 is CASSFAGEVVTQYF. The CDR3, as DNA: TGTGCCAGCAGTTTTGCAGGGGAGGTAGTTACGCAGTATTTT.

This clone was seen a single time. V is TRBV5-6 and J is TRBJ1-5, with 9 nucleotides matching TRBD1. The germline gives CDR1 SGHDT, CDR2 YYEEEE. This CDR3 contains 14 residues. The V and J ends lost 3 bases and 4 bases, in that order; junction bases with no gene match: 2. The CDR3 DNA reads as TGTGCCAGCAGCTCTGGACAGGGGAATCAGCCCCAGCATTTT. Translation gives CASSSGQGNQPQHF.

The chain has TRBV27 and TRBJ2-1; D is unclear. With 2 bases removed from V and 2 bases from J, the gap between germline ends came to 7 bases. Per the germline V gene, CDR1 is MNHEY and CDR2 is SMNVEV (reference sequence). The CDR3 loop spans 14 amino acids. Here the CDR3 reads CASSLVSPYNEQFF. The CDR3 nucleotides are TGTGCCAGCAGTTTAGTGTCCCCCTACAATGAGCAGTTCTTC.

The gene calls are TRBV7-2 and TRBJ2-7; 8 bases map to TRBD1. Germline trimming cut 5 bases from V and 2 bases from J; bases unmatched to any gene: 5. Germline-derived CDR1 and CDR2 are SGHTA and FQGNSA. This CDR3 comprises 14 residues. CDR3 residues: CASSLGGQAYEQYF. As DNA, the CDR3 is TGTGCCAGCAGCCTGGGGGGACAGGCCTACGAGCAGTACTTC.

The chain carries TRBV27 and TRBJ1-6; TRBD1 aligns across 7 bases. The CDR3 totals 15 residues. Germline CDR1 and CDR2: MNHEY and SMNVEV (reference sequence). The V segment lost 6 bases and the J segment 5 bases; nucleotides outside the gene matches: 7. Here the CDR3 DNA reads TGTGCCAGCAGGCTCACAGGGGCACATAATTCACCCCTCCACTTT. Amino acids: CASRLTGAHNSPLHF.

The CDR3 coding sequence is TGTGCCAGCAGCTTGACTAGCAGGAACACCGGGGAGCTGTTTTTT. Amino acids: CASSLTSRNTGELFF. The rearrangement links TRBV7-2 to TRBJ2-2; TRBD2 matches 7 bases. Germline CDR1 reads SGHTA; CDR2 reads FQGNSA. The CDR3 is 15 residues long. Unmatched junction bases numbered 2, after V lost 3 bases and J lost 1 base.

V is TRBV19 and J is TRBJ2-7, with D tentatively TRBD1 or TRBD2 (5 bases each). The CDR3 has 13 amino acids. Trimming left V 7 bases short and J 2 bases short, with 12 bases between. CDR1 LNHDA and CDR2 SQIVND come from the germline V gene (reference sequence). CDR3 DNA sequence: TGTGCCAGTACTGGGGGTGTAGCCTACGAGCAGTACTTC. Protein sequence: CASTGGVAYEQYF.

The J gene is TRBJ2-1, the V gene TRBV6-1; the match to TRBD2 covers 12 bases. From germline, CDR1 is MNHNS and CDR2 SASEGT. This CDR3 comprises 15 residues. The V and J ends lost 7 bases and 5 bases, in that order; junction bases with no gene match: 6. The CDR3 DNA follows: TGTGCCAGCACCATACTAGCGGGGGGCCACAATGAGCAGTTCTTC. It translates to CASTILAGGHNEQFF.

This chain joins TRBV5-6 and TRBJ1-2, with D unclear. The germline V gene has CDR1 SGHDT and CDR2 YYEEEE. CDR3 length: 16 residues. V was pared by 2 bases and J by 2 bases, with 16 bases between. This CDR3 is CASSFLRLNQNYGYTF. The CDR3 DNA reads as TGTGCCAGCAGCTTTCTGAGACTGAACCAAAACTATGGCTACACCTTC.

The chain carries TRBV9 and TRBJ2-2; D remains ambiguous. Trimming took 2 bases from V and 7 from J, leaving 12 bases between them. The CDR3 sequence is 14 residues long. Germline lookup yields CDR1 SGDLS and CDR2 YYNGEE. Here the CDR3 reads CASSVLSTNGELFF. CDR3 bases: TGTGCCAGCAGCGTCCTATCCACCAACGGGGAGCTGTTTTTT.

This clone was recorded a few times. The chain couples TRBV2 to TRBJ2-7; 7 bases line up with TRBD1. With 6 bases clipped from V and 0 bases from J, the junction kept 5 bases outside the gene matches. The CDR3 spans 14 residues. Germline CDR1 SNHLY, CDR2 FYNNEI. Here the CDR3 reads CASRAQGLSYEQYF. The DNA for the CDR3 is TGTGCCAGCAGGGCACAGGGGCTCTCCTACGAGCAGTACTTC.

The J gene is TRBJ1-5, the V gene TRBV30; maybe TRBD1 (6 bases). In germline, CDR1 is GTSNPN, CDR2 SVGIG (reference sequence). Trimming cost V 3 bases and J 4 bases, with 13 bases left between them. The CDR3 has 14 residues. The CDR3 region is CAWSEGGPNQPQHF. CDR3 nucleotides: TGTGCCTGGAGCGAAGGGGGGCCTAATCAGCCCCAGCATTTT.

The chain recombines TRBV11-1 with TRBJ2-7, with D tentatively TRBD1 (5 bases). This CDR3 contains 14 residues. V lost 5 bases and J 4 bases, leaving 15 bases between the germline ends. The germline V gene encodes CDR1 SGHAT and CDR2 FQDESV (reference sequence). The CDR3 region is CASSRSQGGYEQYF. CDR3 coding DNA: TGTGCCAGCAGCCGAAGCCAGGGTGGTTACGAGCAGTACTTC.

The chain carries TRBV7-2 and TRBJ2-7; D remains unclear. In germline, CDR1 is SGHTA, CDR2 FQGNSA. Trimming pared 2 bases from V and 4 bases from J, leaving 15 bases between. CDR3 length: 15 residues. CDR3 coding DNA: TGTGCCAGCAGCTTATCTACTGGGCTAGGGTACGAGCAGTACTTC. This encodes CASSLSTGLGYEQYF.

The genes are TRBV4-3 and TRBJ2-7; no definite D call. Looked up from germline, CDR1 is LGHNA and CDR2 is YSLEER. The CDR3 spans 14 residues. V gave up 5 bases and J gave up 0 bases, with 11 bases separating them. CDR3 loop: CASSSRPSSYEQYF. CDR3 nucleotide sequence: TGCGCCAGCAGCTCCCGGCCTAGCTCCTACGAGCAGTACTTC.

This clone was counted a few times. The chain carries TRBV4-3 and TRBJ2-3; D is unclear. V lost 4 bases and J 6 bases, leaving 14 bases between the germline ends. Germline V gene sequence: CDR1 LGHNA, CDR2 YSLEER. CDR3 length: 14 residues. The CDR3 nucleotides are TGCGCCAGCAGCCGCTCGGCTATTTCGGATACGCAGTATTTT. This gives the protein CASSRSAISDTQYF.

The CDR3 region is CAWSRSTGSNTEAFF. CDR3 DNA: TGTGCCTGGAGTAGATCGACAGGGTCGAACACTGAAGCTTTCTTT. The chain is built from TRBV30 and TRBJ1-1; 7 nucleotides align to TRBD1. The germline gives CDR1 GTSNPN, CDR2 SVGIG (reference sequence). Trimming removed 2 bases from V and 1 base from J; junction bases left unmatched: 7. The CDR3 contains 15 residues.

CDR3 sequence (DNA): TGTGCCAGCAGCGTCCTTAGCGGGGGGGGAGATGAGCAGTTCTTC. It translates to CASSVLSGGGDEQFF. The rearrangement links TRBV4-2 to TRBJ2-1, with TRBD2 matching over 11 bases. The CDR3 totals 15 residues. With V trimmed by 5 bases and J by 8 bases, 8 bases remained unmatched. Germline-derived CDR1 and CDR2 are LGHNA and YNFKEQ.

The chain joins TRBV25-1 to TRBJ2-3; 7 bases are shared with TRBD1. V lost 4 bases, J lost 0 bases, and 1 base stayed unmatched. The CDR3 has 14 residues. CDR1 is MGHDK, CDR2 SYGVNS, per germline. DNA of the CDR3: TGTGCCAGCAGTGTAGGGGGCAGCACAGATACGCAGTATTTT. It is translated as CASSVGGSTDTQYF.

The chain links TRBV4-1 to TRBJ1-4; D ambiguous. This CDR3 is built from 15 residues. The V end lost 1 base, the J end lost 0 bases, and 6 bases lay between the germline ends. Germline V gene data show CDR1 as MGHRA and CDR2 as YSYEKL. CDR3 protein: CASSQVEATNEKLFF. CDR3 nucleotide sequence: TGCGCCAGCAGCCAAGTTGAGGCAACTAATGAAAAACTGTTTTTT.

Only one count was recorded for this clone. The genes are TRBV18 and TRBJ2-2; a weak D match, TRBD2 (6 bases). V was pared by 4 bases and J by 0 bases, with 9 bases between. This CDR3 spans 15 amino acids. Germline values: CDR1 KGHSH, CDR2 LQKENI. This CDR3 is CASSLGTPNTGELFF. The CDR3 DNA follows: TGTGCCAGCTCACTCGGGACTCCGAACACCGGGGAGCTGTTTTTT.

The rearrangement uses TRBV30 and TRBJ1-6; D is unresolved. The CDR3 has 16 residues. CDR1 is GTSNPN and CDR2 is SVGIG in the germline V gene (reference sequence). The CDR3 here is CAGGPGLRSYNSPLHF. The DNA for the CDR3 is TGTGCTGGAGGGCCAGGACTCAGGTCCTATAATTCACCCCTCCACTTT.

The CDR3 DNA sequence: TGTGCCAGCAGTTATTCGGGGGAAAAACTGTTTTTT. Protein product: CASSYSGEKLFF. The V and J genes are TRBV6-6 and TRBJ1-4; the D is unclear. Per germline, CDR1 MNHNY and CDR2 SVGAGI (reference sequence). V shed 3 bases and J shed 8 bases, with 7 bases lying between them. The CDR3 runs 12 residues.

Judged by abundance, this clone is large. The chain is built from TRBV6-1 and TRBJ2-2; the D call may be TRBD1 or TRBD2 (5 bases each). The CDR3 contains 15 residues. V was trimmed by 2 bases and J by 4 bases, leaving 11 bases between them. Looked up from germline, CDR1 is MNHNS and CDR2 is SASEGT. CDR3: CASSEWGSTTGELFF. DNA for the CDR3: TGTGCCAGCAGTGAATGGGGGAGTACCACCGGGGAGCTGTTTTTT.

The V call is TRBV6-1, the J call TRBJ2-7; 10 positions match TRBD1. V was pared by 1 base and J by 2 bases, with 5 bases of the junction left unmatched. This CDR3 comprises 16 residues. Germline V gene lookup returns CDR1 MNHNS and CDR2 SASEGT. CDR3 in DNA: TGTGCCAGCAGTGAAGTCGGGACAGGGGAAACCTACGAGCAGTACTTC. Its protein is CASSEVGTGETYEQYF.